This entry lists 18 T cell receptor beta chains sequenced from one sample in a study of cytomegalovirus exposure and HLA in healthy donors. Primers included in the PCR were 60 Vbeta and 13 Jbeta primers. This table comes from immunoSEQ multiplex PCR, and its TCRdb copy is limited to in-frame clones, with some not included. The data contain about 100,000 clones, 70% to 80% of them singletons. The sequencing input was PBMCs. The origin of the receptors is a female donor in good health and CMV-seropositive.

The chain uses TRBV7-6 and TRBJ2-6; D may be TRBD1 (6 bases). Trimming shortened V by 5 bases and J by 1 base, and 12 bases separated the two germline ends. The CDR3 covers 16 residues. The germline V gene encodes CDR1 SGHVS and CDR2 FNYEAQ. CDR3 nucleotide sequence: TGTGCCAGCAGCCATGACAGGAGGTCTGGGGCCAACGTCCTGACTTTC. Protein sequence: CASSHDRRSGANVLTF.

V and J are TRBV5-1 and TRBJ2-7, with 10 bases matching TRBD2. CDR1 SGHRS and CDR2 YFSETQ come from the germline V gene. The V and J ends lost 3 bases and 2 bases, in that order; junction bases with no gene match: 5. The CDR3 loop spans 15 amino acids. CDR3 nucleotide sequence: TGCGCCAGCAGCTCTAGCGGGAGAGTTACCTACGAGCAGTACTTC. It encodes CASSSSGRVTYEQYF. Looking up the rest from reference TRBV5-1 and TRBJ2-7 gives the full variable domain: KAGVTQTPRYLIKTRGQQVTLSCSPISGHRSVSWYQQTPGQGLQFLFEYFSETQRNKGNFPGRFSGRQFSNSRSEMNVSTLELGDSALYLCASSSSGRVTYEQYFGPGTRLTVT.

The rearrangement links TRBV6-5 to TRBJ1-3; D remains unclear. The germline gives CDR1 MNHEY, CDR2 SVGAGI. The CDR3 extends over 14 amino acids. V dropped 6 bases and J dropped 4 bases, with 13 bases sitting between them. The CDR3 coding sequence is TGTGCCAGCAGACCCACGACGGGAGGAAACACCATATATTTT. Its protein product is CASRPTTGGNTIYF.

The V and J genes are TRBV21-1 and TRBJ1-1; the table gives TRBD1 as D, unverified against the DNA. TRBV21-1 corresponds to a pseudogene. The CDR3 is made up of 16 amino acids. The CDR3, as DNA: TGTGCCAGCAGCCCCGGGGGGACAGGGGTGAACACTGAAGCTTTCTTT. Translated: CASSPGGTGVNTEAFF.

CDR3 amino acids: CASSPRGDFYEQYF. For the CDR3, the DNA is TGTGCCAGCAGCCCCAGGGGGGACTTCTACGAGCAGTACTTC. V usage is TRBV5-5 and J usage is TRBJ2-7; a possible D gene is TRBD1 (7 bases). This CDR3 spans 14 amino acids. Per germline, CDR1 SGHKS and CDR2 YYEKEE (reference sequence). Trimming cost V 4 bases and J 3 bases, with 14 bases left between them. Together with reference TRBV5-5 and TRBJ2-7, the CDR3 gives the full variable domain: DAGVTQSPTHLIKTRGQQVTLRCSPISGHKSVSWYQQVLGQGPQFIFQYYEKEERGRGNFPDRFSARQFPNYSSELNVNALLLGDSALYLCASSPRGDFYEQYFGPGTRLTVT.

This sequence joins TRBV19 and TRBJ1-4; D is ambiguous. V lost 5 bases and J 3 bases, leaving 16 bases between the germline ends. This CDR3 has 16 amino acids. Germline V gene data show CDR1 as LNHDA and CDR2 as SQIVND (reference sequence). This chain's CDR3 is CASSLPTVSANEKLFF. The CDR3 region has the DNA TGTGCCAGTAGTCTACCTACAGTTTCTGCTAATGAAAAACTGTTTTTT.

The rearrangement uses TRBV30 and TRBJ1-2; no clear D. V dropped 5 bases and J dropped 0 bases, with 7 bases sitting between them. This CDR3 contains 12 residues. Germline V CDR1 and CDR2: GTSNPN, SVGIG (reference sequence). The CDR3 coding sequence is TGTGCCTGGGGCACCTCTAACTATGGCTACACCTTC. Translated: CAWGTSNYGYTF. Using reference TRBV30 and TRBJ1-2 for the parts outside the CDR3, the full variable domain is SQTIHQWPATLVQPVGSPLSLECTVEGTSNPNLYWYRQAAGRGLQLLFYSVGIGQISSEVPQNLSASRPQDRQFILSSKKLLLSDSGFYLCAWGTSNYGYTFGSGTRLTVV.

The chain recombines TRBV5-8 with TRBJ2-3; 9 bases fit TRBD1. Per germline, CDR1 SGHTS and CDR2 YDEGEE. J gave up 3 bases and V 6 bases, and 5 bases lay outside the gene matches. CDR3 size: 14 residues. The CDR3, as DNA: TGTGCCAGCATCCGGGACAGGGTAACAGATACGCAGTATTTT. This translates into CASIRDRVTDTQYF.

This chain joins TRBV11-2 and TRBJ2-1; weak D call: TRBD1 (5 bases). CDR1 is SGHAT, CDR2 FQNNGV, per germline. V was clipped by 5 bases and J by 9 bases, with 20 bases between them. The CDR3 has 15 residues. DNA of the CDR3: TGTGCCAGCAGCCGTGCGGCAGGGCAGACGCCTGAGCAGTTCTTC. Translation gives CASSRAAGQTPEQFF.

This clone turned up a few times. This chain connects TRBV18 to TRBJ2-1; the match to TRBD1 covers 9 bases. Germline CDR1 reads KGHSH; CDR2 reads LQKENI. Germline trimming cut 6 bases from V and 4 bases from J; bases unmatched to any gene: 13. The CDR3 covers 17 residues. The CDR3 region is CASSHYGTGQPYNEQFF. The CDR3 region has the DNA TGTGCCAGCTCTCACTACGGGACAGGGCAACCTTACAATGAGCAGTTCTTC.

The chain recombines TRBV6-5 with TRBJ2-1; the D gene is possibly TRBD2 (5 bases). Germline V gene sequence: CDR1 MNHEY, CDR2 SVGAGI. CDR3 length: 15 amino acids. Trimming pared 3 bases from V and 5 bases from J, leaving 14 bases between. The CDR3 is CASSYTTITNNEQFF. As DNA, the CDR3 is TGTGCCAGCAGTTATACGACTATCACCAACAATGAGCAGTTCTTC.

The chain uses TRBV4-3 and TRBJ2-5, with TRBD2 matching over 10 bases. This CDR3 comprises 18 residues. J gave up 2 bases and V 0 bases, and 9 bases lay outside the gene matches. The V gene's germline CDR1 is LGHNA and CDR2 YSLEER. CDR3: CASSQDRLAGAAQETQYF. As DNA, the CDR3 is TGCGCCAGCAGCCAAGATCGGCTAGCGGGGGCCGCACAAGAGACCCAGTACTTC.

This chain uses TRBV6-1 with TRBJ2-3; D is ambiguous. Germline values: CDR1 MNHNS, CDR2 SASEGT. V lost 0 bases and J 0 bases, leaving 7 bases between the germline ends. The CDR3 loop spans 15 amino acids. The CDR3 reads CASSEAAGSTDTQYF. Written as DNA, the CDR3 is TGTGCCAGCAGTGAAGCGGCCGGGAGCACAGATACGCAGTATTTT.

The J gene is TRBJ2-7, the V gene TRBV7-2; perhaps TRBD1 as D (5 bases). The CDR3 covers 13 residues. Germline V gene lookup returns CDR1 SGHTA and CDR2 FQGNSA. Trimming removed 5 bases at V and 3 bases at J, with 11 bases between. The CDR3 sequence: CASSPAQGYEQYF. The CDR3 bases are TGTGCCAGCAGCCCTGCCCAGGGCTACGAGCAGTACTTC.

The chain links TRBV5-1 to TRBJ2-7, with 10 bases that match TRBD1. The CDR3 length is 15 residues. Looked up from germline, CDR1 is SGHRS and CDR2 is YFSETQ. Trimming at V came to 2 bases and at J to 5 bases, leaving 7 bases not matched to a gene. CDR3 coding DNA: TGCGCCAGCAGCTTAGGGACAGGGGATTATGACGAGCAGTACTTC. It is translated as CASSLGTGDYDEQYF.

The gene calls are TRBV6-6 and TRBJ1-4; 8 bases are shared with TRBD1. The ends lost 2 bases at V and 7 bases at J; junction bases unmatched: 6. The CDR3 has 15 residues. The germline V gene encodes CDR1 MNHNY and CDR2 SVGAGI (reference sequence). The CDR3 is CASSYATGEVEKLFF. CDR3 DNA: TGTGCCAGCAGTTACGCGACAGGGGAAGTTGAAAAACTGTTTTTT.

The gene calls are TRBV5-1 and TRBJ2-7, with 10 bases aligning to TRBD1. The V gene's germline CDR1 is SGHRS and CDR2 YFSETQ. The CDR3 runs to 14 residues. The ends lost 4 bases at V and 5 bases at J; junction bases unmatched: 6. The CDR3 nucleotides read TGCGCCAGCAGCCAGGACAGGGGGTGGGACGAGCAGTACTTC. It codes for CASSQDRGWDEQYF.

CDR3 in amino acids: CASERGVYEQYF. The CDR3 DNA reads TGTGCCAGCGAGCGGGGGGTCTACGAGCAGTACTTC. The rearrangement joins TRBV2 to TRBJ2-7, with 9 bases fitting TRBD2. The CDR3 covers 12 residues. Germline V CDR1 and CDR2: SNHLY, FYNNEI. The V and J ends lost 8 bases and 3 bases, in that order; junction bases with no gene match: 2.